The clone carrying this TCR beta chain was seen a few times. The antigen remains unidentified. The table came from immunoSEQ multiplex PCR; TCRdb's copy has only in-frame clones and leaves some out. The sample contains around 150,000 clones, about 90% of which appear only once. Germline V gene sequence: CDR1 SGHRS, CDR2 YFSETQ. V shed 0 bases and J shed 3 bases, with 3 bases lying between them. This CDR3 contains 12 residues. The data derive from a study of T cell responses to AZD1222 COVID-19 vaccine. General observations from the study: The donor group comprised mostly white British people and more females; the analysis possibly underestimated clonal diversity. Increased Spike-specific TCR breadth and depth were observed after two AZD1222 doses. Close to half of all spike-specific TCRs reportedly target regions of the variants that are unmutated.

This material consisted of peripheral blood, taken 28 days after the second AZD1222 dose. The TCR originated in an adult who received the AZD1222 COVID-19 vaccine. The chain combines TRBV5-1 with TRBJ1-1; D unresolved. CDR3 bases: TGCGCCAGCAGCTTGGGGTACACTGAAGCTTTCTTT. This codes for CASSLGYTEAFF.